This TCR beta chain was documented in a study of breast tumors, draining lymph nodes, adjacent tissues. Broader study findings: The data were judged consistent with most tumor T cells coming from lymph node and expanding in tumor.

This clonotype has a handful of counts. Its antigen is currently unknown. V lost 4 bases, J lost 6 bases, and 17 bases lay in between. This CDR3 spans 14 amino acids. The germline V gene encodes CDR1 SGHKS and CDR2 YYEKEE (reference sequence). TCRdb analysed the multiplex PCR reads with MiXCR anew, one entry per CDR3 protein. Seen here are tens of thousands of distinct CDR3 sequences, roughly three fifths observed once, and the top ten hold 18%. What was sequenced was breast tumor tissue. The chain couples TRBV5-5 to TRBJ2-7; D gene ambiguous. The TCR comes from a female donor with breast cancer. Some clones in this sample may be carry-over from other donors' samples. The CDR3 spells CASSAVVALGEQYF. Written as DNA, the CDR3 is TGTGCCAGCAGCGCGGTAGTAGCCCTGGGCGAGCAGTACTTC.